This is a list of T cell receptor beta chains from one sample in a study of control samples from healthy donors and cancer patients. Assay used: immunoSEQ multiplex PCR; TCRdb lists only in-frame clones, some missing. The table lists about 54,000 clones, approximately 95% of them singletons, with 1.5% to 2% in the top ten. Specimen: blood. The receptors here all came from a woman aged 30 to 39 in good health. The CDR3 runs from the conserved cysteine through the conserved F or W. D genes are given only for firm matches. Some rows mark clone size as missing; the rest say once, few, many or name a class of expanded clone.

clone_size	v_call	d_call	j_call	cdr3_aa	cdr3_nt
-	TRBV29-1	-	TRBJ2-2	CSVNPTGINTGELFF	TGCAGCGTTAACCCGACGGGGATTAACACCGGGGAGCTGTTTTTT
-	TRBV5-1	-	TRBJ1-4	CASSLEGTEKLFF	TGCGCCAGCAGCTTGGAGGGGACAGAAAAACTGTTTTTT
-	TRBV15	-	TRBJ2-3	CATSRDRQEDTQYF	TGTGCCACCAGCAGAGACAGACAGGAAGATACGCAGTATTTT
-	TRBV7-6	TRBD1	TRBJ2-7	CASSFRDRGFYEQYF	TGTGCCAGCAGCTTCAGGGACAGGGGTTTCTACGAGCAGTACTTC
once	TRBV19	-	TRBJ1-5	CASSPYLGSNQPQHF	TGTGCCAGTAGTCCCTATTTAGGGAGCAATCAGCCCCAGCATTTT
-	TRBV4-2	TRBD1	TRBJ2-5	CASSQDVTGGGLGGTQYF	TGTGCCAGCAGCCAAGATGTGACAGGGGGCGGGCTGGGAGGTACCCAGTACTTC
once	TRBV19	TRBD2	TRBJ2-7	CASSISGRPYEQYF	TGTGCCAGTAGCATTAGCGGGAGGCCCTACGAGCAGTACTTC
once	TRBV6-5	-	TRBJ1-1	CASSLRGGVTEAFF	TGTGCCAGCAGTTTAAGGGGGGGAGTTACTGAAGCTTTCTTT
-	TRBV12-3/TRBV12-4	-	TRBJ2-2	CGWGLHNTGELFF	TGTGGGTGGGGTCTCCATAACACCGGGGAGCTGTTTTTT
-	TRBV27	TRBD1	TRBJ2-7	CASSFDRVGYEQYF	TGTGCCAGCAGTTTTGACAGGGTGGGCTACGAGCAGTACTTC
few	TRBV5-1	TRBD1	TRBJ2-1	CASSWGDRAYNEQFF	TGCGCCAGCAGCTGGGGGGACAGGGCCTACAATGAGCAGTTCTTC
-	TRBV5-5	-	TRBJ2-1	CASSSTGYEQFF	TGTGCCAGCAGCTCGACCGGGTATGAGCAGTTCTTC
-	TRBV4-2	TRBD2	TRBJ2-3	CASSSSKREAAYTQYF	TGTGCCAGCAGCTCAAGTAAGCGGGAGGCCGCTTATACGCAGTATTTT
-	TRBV12-3/TRBV12-4	-	TRBJ2-7	CASSFSNDEQYF	TGTGCCAGCAGTTTTTCCAACGACGAGCAGTACTTC
few	TRBV29-1	TRBD2	TRBJ2-5	CSVEGGSGRSTETQYF	TGCAGCGTTGAGGGAGGTAGCGGGAGAAGTACAGAGACCCAGTACTTC
-	TRBV11-2	-	TRBJ2-5	CASSLGEETQYF	TGTGCCAGCAGCTTAGGGGAAGAGACCCAGTACTTC
-	TRBV15	-	TRBJ2-1	CATSRDDGRKYNEQFF	TGTGCCACCAGCAGAGACGATGGACGGAAATACAATGAGCAGTTCTTC
-	TRBV27	TRBD1	TRBJ1-4	CASSRQGRNEKLFF	TGTGCCAGCAGCCGACAGGGTCGAAATGAAAAACTGTTTTTT
-	TRBV1	-	TRBJ2-2	CPPRPAALTGELFF	TGCCCCCCCCGACCAGCAGCCCTCACCGGGGAGCTGTTTTTT
-	TRBV10-3	TRBD1	TRBJ1-2	CAISRQGENEGYTF	TGTGCCATCAGCAGACAGGGGGAGAATGAAGGCTACACCTTC
-	TRBV6-1	TRBD2	TRBJ2-7	CASSARELAGSYEQYF	TGTGCCAGCAGTGCTCGAGAACTAGCGGGGTCCTACGAGCAGTACTTC
-	TRBV21-1	-	TRBJ1-4	CASPSRATNEKLFF	TGTGCCAGCCCTTCGCGTGCAACTAATGAAAAACTGTTTTTT
-	TRBV25-1	-	TRBJ1-6	CASSEYGISNSPLHF	TGTGCCAGCAGTGAATACGGGATATCTAATTCACCCCTCCACTTT
-	TRBV6-5	-	TRBJ2-2	CASTPGTVGAGELFF	TGTGCCAGCACCCCGGGGACGGTGGGAGCCGGGGAGCTGTTTTTT
-	TRBV18	-	TRBJ2-7	CASSPNGEPYEQYF	TGTGCCAGCTCACCCAACGGTGAGCCCTACGAGCAGTACTTC
-	TRBV27	TRBD2	TRBJ2-7	CASSHHGTSGSHEQYF	TGTGCCAGCAGTCACCACGGGACTAGCGGGTCCCACGAGCAGTACTTC
once	TRBV15	-	TRBJ2-1	CATSRDLISQGDNEQFF	TGTGCCACCAGCAGAGATCTCATAAGCCAGGGTGACAATGAGCAGTTCTTC
-	TRBV6-5	TRBD1	TRBJ1-3	CASRPGGQAGNTIYF	TGTGCCAGCAGACCCGGAGGACAGGCTGGAAACACCATATATTTT
-	TRBV3-1/TRBV3-2	-	TRBJ2-1	CASSLTGPNEQFF	TGTGCCAGCAGCCTCACAGGACCCAATGAGCAGTTCTTC
once	TRBV24-1	TRBD2	TRBJ2-1	CATSDSTSASYNEQFF	TGTGCCACCAGTGATTCGACTAGCGCCTCCTACAATGAGCAGTTCTTC